The present entry profiles one T cell receptor beta chain with its context. The antigen remains unidentified. This sample was included in a study of long-term antiretroviral therapy in people with HIV. Every sample had about 0.9-10 million cryopreserved PBMC in it before DNA extraction. General study points: Relative to transplant donor controls, diversity remained lower despite increasing after ART. Pre-ART expanded clones dominated the repertoire at every time point. Control repertoires displayed wider CDR3 length ranges than the HIV repertoires.

Per the germline V gene, CDR1 is SGHNT and CDR2 is YYREEE (reference sequence). This CDR3 comprises 11 residues. The V end lost 3 bases, the J end lost 10 bases, and 8 bases lay between the germline ends. This was the immunoSEQ v3.0 assay at survey level. Assay: immunoSEQ multiplex PCR; the TCRdb copy retains only in-frame clones and omits some. The data show around 25,000 clones, 85% seen once. The sequencing here drew on unsorted PBMCs, taken 2.3 years after starting antiretroviral therapy. V is TRBV5-4 and J is TRBJ2-1; TRBD2 is a possible D gene (5 bases). The source of this sequence is a man aged 40-49 years with HIV. The CDR3 sequence: CASSSGLEQFF. In DNA form, the CDR3 reads TGTGCCAGCAGCTCTGGACTGGAGCAGTTCTTC. Drawing the rest from reference TRBV5-4 and TRBJ2-1, the complete variable domain is ETGVTQSPTHLIKTRGQQVTLRCSSQSGHNTVSWYQQALGQGPQFIFQYYREEENGRGNFPPRFSGLQFPNYSSELNVNALELDDSALYLCASSSGLEQFFGPGTRLTVL.